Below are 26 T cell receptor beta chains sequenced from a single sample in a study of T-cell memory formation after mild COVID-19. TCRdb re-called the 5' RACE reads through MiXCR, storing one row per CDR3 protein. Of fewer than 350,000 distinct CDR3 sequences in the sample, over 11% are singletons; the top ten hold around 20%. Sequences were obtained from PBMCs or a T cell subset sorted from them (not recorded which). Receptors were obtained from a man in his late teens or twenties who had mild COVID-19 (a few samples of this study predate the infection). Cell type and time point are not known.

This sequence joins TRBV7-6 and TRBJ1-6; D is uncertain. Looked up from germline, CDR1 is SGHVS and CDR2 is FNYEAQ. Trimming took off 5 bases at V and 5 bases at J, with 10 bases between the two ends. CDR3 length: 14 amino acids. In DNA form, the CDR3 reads TGTGCCAGCAGCCCCCGGGTCGATAATTCACCCCTCCACTTT. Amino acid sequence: CASSPRVDNSPLHF.

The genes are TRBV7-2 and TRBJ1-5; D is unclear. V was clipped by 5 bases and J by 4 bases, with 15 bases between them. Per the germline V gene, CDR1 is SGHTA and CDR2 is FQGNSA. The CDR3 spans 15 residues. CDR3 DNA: TGTGCCAGCAGCCCACTTACGGTGGGGAATCAGCCCCAGCATTTT. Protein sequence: CASSPLTVGNQPQHF. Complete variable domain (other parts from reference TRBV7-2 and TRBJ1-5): GAGVSQSPSNKVTEKGKDVELRCDPISGHTALYWYRQSLGQGLEFLIYFQGNSAPDKSGLPSDRFSAERTGGSVSTLTIQRTQQEDSAVYLCASSPLTVGNQPQHFGDGTRLSIL.

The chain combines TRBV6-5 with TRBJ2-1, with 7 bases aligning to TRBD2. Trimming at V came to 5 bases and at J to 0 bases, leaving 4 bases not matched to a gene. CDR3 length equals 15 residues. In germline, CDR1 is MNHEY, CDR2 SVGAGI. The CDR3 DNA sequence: TGTGCCAGCAGTAGCGGGGTGCTCTCCTACAATGAGCAGTTCTTC. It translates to CASSSGVLSYNEQFF.

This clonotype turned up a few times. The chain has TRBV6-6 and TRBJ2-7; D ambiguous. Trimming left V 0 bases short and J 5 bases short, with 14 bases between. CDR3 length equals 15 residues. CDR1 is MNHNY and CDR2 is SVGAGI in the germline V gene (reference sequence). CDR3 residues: CASSYSGGPWDEQYV. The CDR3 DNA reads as TGTGCCAGCAGTTACTCCGGTGGGCCGTGGGACGAGCAGTACGTC.

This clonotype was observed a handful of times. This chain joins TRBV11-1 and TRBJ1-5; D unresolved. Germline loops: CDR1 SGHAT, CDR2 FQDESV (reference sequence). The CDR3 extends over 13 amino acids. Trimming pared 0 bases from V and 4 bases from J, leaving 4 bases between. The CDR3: CASSLANNQPQHF. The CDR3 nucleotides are TGTGCCAGCAGCTTAGCGAATAATCAGCCCCAGCATTTT.

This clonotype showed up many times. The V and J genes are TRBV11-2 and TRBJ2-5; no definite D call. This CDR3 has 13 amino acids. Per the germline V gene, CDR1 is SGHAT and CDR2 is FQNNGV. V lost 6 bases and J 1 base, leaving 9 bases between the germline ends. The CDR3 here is CASRPTSQETQYF. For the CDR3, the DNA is TGTGCCAGCAGGCCGACCTCCCAAGAGACCCAGTACTTC. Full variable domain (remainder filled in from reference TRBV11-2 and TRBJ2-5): EAGVAQSPRYKIIEKRQSVAFWCNPISGHATLYWYQQILGQGPKLLIQFQNNGVVDDSQLPKDRFSAERLKGVDSTLKIQPAKLEDSAVYLCASRPTSQETQYFGPGTRLLVL.

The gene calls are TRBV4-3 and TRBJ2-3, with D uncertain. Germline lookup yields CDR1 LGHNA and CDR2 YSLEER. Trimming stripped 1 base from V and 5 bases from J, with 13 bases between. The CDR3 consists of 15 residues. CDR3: CASSQVNNRLDTQYF. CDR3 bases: TGCGCCAGCAGCCAAGTAAATAACCGCTTAGATACGCAGTATTTT.

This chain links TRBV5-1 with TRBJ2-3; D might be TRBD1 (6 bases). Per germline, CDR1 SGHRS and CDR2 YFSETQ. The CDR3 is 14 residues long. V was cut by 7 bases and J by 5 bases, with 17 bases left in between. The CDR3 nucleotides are TGCGCCAGCCGCCGGGACACCGCCGGAGATACGCAGTATTTT. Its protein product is CASRRDTAGDTQYF.

CDR3 DNA: TGTGCCAGCAGCTTAGTCGGGACATCTGAAGCTTTCTTT. This encodes CASSLVGTSEAFF. The chain combines TRBV7-2 with TRBJ1-1, with D possibly TRBD1 on 6 matching bases. There are 13 residues in the CDR3. From germline, CDR1 is SGHTA and CDR2 FQGNSA. Trimming removed 1 base at V and 6 bases at J, with 9 bases between.

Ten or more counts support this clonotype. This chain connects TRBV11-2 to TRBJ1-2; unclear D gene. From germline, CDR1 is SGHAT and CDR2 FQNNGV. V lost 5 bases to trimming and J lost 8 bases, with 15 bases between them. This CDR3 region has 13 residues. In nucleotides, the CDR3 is TGTGCCAGCAGCCCCCAGGAGTACCGCGGCTACACCTTC. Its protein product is CASSPQEYRGYTF.

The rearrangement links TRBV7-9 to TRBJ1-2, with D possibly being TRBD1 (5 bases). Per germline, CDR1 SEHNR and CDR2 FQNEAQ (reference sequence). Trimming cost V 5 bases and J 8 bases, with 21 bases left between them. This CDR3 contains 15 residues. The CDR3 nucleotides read TGTGCCAGCAGCCCTGGGAGCAGGACCGAGGGGGGCTACACCTTC. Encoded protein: CASSPGSRTEGGYTF. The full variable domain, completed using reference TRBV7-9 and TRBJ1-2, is DTGVSQNPRHKITKRGQNVTFRCDPISEHNRLYWYRQTLGQGPEFLTYFQNEAQLEKSRLLSDRFSAERPKGSFSTLEIQRTEQGDSAMYLCASSPGSRTEGGYTFGSGTRLTVV.

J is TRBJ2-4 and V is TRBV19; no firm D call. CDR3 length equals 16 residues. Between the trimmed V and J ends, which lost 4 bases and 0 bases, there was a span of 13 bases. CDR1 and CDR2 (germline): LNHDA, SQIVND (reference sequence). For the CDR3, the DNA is TGTGCCAGTAGTAGTATTGAGACCCTAGCCAAAAACATTCAGTACTTC. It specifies CASSSIETLAKNIQYF. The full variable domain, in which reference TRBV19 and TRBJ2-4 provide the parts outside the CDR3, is DGGITQSPKYLFRKEGQNVTLSCEQNLNHDAMYWYRQDPGQGLRLIYYSQIVNDFQKGDIAEGYSVSREKKESFPLTVTSAQKNPTAFYLCASSSIETLAKNIQYFGAGTRLSVL.

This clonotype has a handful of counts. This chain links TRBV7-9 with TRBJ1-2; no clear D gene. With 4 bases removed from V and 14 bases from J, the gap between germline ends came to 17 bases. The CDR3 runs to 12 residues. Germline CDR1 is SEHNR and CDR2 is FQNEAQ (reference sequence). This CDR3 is CASSSPLGSWTF. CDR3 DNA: TGTGCCAGCAGCTCCCCCCTCGGAAGTTGGACCTTC.

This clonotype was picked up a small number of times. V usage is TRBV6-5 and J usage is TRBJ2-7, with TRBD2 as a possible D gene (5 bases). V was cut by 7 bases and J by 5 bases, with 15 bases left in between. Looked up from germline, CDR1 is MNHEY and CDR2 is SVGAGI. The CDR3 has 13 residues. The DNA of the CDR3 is TGTGCCAGCATTCCCACGGGGAGCGACGAGCAGTACTTC. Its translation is CASIPTGSDEQYF.

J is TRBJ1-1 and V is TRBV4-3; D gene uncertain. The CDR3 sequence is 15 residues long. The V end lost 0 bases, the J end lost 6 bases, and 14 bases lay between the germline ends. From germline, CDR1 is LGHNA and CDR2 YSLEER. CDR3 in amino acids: CASSQDPGLYAEAFF. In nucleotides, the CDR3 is TGCGCCAGCAGCCAAGATCCAGGTCTATACGCTGAAGCTTTCTTT.

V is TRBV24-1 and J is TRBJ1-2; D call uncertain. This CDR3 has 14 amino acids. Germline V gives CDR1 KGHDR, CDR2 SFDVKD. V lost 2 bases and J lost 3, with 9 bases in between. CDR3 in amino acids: CATSDSGQYYGYTF. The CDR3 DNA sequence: TGTGCCACCAGTGATTCCGGGCAGTACTATGGCTACACCTTC.

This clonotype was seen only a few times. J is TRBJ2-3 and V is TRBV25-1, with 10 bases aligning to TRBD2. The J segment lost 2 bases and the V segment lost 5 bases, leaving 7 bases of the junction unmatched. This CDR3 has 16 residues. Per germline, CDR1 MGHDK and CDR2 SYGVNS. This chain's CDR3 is CASSWVSGGNTDTQYF. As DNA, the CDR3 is TGTGCCAGCAGTTGGGTTAGCGGGGGGAACACAGATACGCAGTATTTT.

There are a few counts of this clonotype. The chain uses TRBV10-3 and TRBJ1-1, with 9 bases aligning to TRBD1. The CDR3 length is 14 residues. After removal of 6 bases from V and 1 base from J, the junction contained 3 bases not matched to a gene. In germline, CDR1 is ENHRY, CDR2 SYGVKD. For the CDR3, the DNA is TGTGCCATCAGAGGGGACAGGGAGAACACTGAAGCTTTCTTT. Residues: CAIRGDRENTEAFF.

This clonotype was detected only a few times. The CDR3, as DNA: TGTGCCAGTCTCCCCCTAGCGGGGGGCCGGGAGACCCAGTACTTC. It codes for CASLPLAGGRETQYF. The chain uses TRBV5-5 and TRBJ2-5; 11 positions agree with TRBD2. The CDR3 length is 15 residues. CDR1 is SGHKS, CDR2 YYEKEE, per germline (reference sequence). V was pared by 8 bases and J by 5 bases, with 11 bases of the junction left unmatched.

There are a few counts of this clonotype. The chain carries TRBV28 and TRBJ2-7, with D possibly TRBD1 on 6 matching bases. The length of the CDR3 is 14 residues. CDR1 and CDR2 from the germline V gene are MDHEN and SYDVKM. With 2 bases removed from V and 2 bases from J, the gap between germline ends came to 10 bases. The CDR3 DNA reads TGTGCCAGCAGTTTAGCAGGGGACGCCTACGAGCAGTACGTC. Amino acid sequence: CASSLAGDAYEQYV.

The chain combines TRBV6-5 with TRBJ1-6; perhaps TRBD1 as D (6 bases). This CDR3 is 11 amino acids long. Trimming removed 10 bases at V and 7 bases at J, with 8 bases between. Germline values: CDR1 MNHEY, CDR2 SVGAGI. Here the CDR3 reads CATRGNSPLHF. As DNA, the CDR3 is TGTGCCACCAGGGGAAATTCACCCCTCCACTTT.

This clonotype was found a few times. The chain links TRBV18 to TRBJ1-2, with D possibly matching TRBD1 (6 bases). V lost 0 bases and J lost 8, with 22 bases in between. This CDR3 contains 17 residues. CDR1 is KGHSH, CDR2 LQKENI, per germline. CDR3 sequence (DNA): TGTGCCAGCTCACCACCGAACGAGGTCAGGGGAGTAGAAGGCTACACCTTC. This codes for CASSPPNEVRGVEGYTF.

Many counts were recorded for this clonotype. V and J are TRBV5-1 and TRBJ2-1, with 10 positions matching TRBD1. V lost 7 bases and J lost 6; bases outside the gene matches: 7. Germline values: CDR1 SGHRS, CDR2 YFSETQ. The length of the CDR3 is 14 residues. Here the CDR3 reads CASFRDRGINEQFF. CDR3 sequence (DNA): TGCGCCAGCTTCCGGGACAGGGGAATCAATGAGCAGTTCTTC.

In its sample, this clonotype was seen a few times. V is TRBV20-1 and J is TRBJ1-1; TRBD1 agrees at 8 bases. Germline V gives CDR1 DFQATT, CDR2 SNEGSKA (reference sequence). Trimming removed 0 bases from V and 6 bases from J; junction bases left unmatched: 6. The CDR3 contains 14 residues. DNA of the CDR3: TGCAGTGCTAGAGAAAGGGGGACAGGAGCTGAAGCTTTCTTT. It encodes CSARERGTGAEAFF.

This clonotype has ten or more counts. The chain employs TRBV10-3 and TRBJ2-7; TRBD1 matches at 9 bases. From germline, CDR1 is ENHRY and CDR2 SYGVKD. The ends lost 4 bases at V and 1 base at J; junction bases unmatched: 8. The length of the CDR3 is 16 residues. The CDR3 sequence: CAISADRDRASYEQYV. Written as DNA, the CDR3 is TGTGCCATCAGTGCCGACCGGGACAGGGCTTCCTACGAGCAGTACGTC.

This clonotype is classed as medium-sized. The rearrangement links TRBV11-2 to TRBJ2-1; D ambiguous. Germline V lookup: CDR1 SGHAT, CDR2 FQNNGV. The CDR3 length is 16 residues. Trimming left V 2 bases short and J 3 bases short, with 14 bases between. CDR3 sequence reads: CASSLLSPEYYNEQFF. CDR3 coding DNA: TGTGCCAGCAGCTTATTGTCCCCGGAGTACTACAATGAGCAGTTCTTC.